Listed below are T cell receptor beta chains from one sample, sequenced in a study of T-cell reconstitution after alpha-beta-depleted transplantation in children. TCRdb passed the PCR reads through MiXCR, listing each CDR3 protein once. This sample carries around 240,000 distinct CDR3 sequences, around 7.5% of them seen once, and the ten largest clones take 6.3%. The starting material was PBMCs, mostly from graft donor cells, obtained 180 days after TCRalphabeta/CD19-depleted stem cell transplant. The source is a male patient younger than 18 who had a stem cell transplant for acute lymphoblastic leukemia, so the T cells may come from the graft donor. Both conserved end residues are part of each CDR3. Fields, in order: V gene, D gene, clone size, J gene, CDR3 protein, CDR3 DNA. D genes are given only for firm matches. The size field is filled for only some rows; it gives once, few, many or a size class.

v_gene: TRBV7-8
d_gene: TRBD2
abundance: many
j_gene: TRBJ2-5
CDR3aa: CASSLMGAGGSYF
CDR3nt: TGTGCCAGCAGCTTAATGGGGGCGGGAGGGTCTTACTTC

v_gene: TRBV7-2
d_gene: TRBD2
abundance: many
j_gene: TRBJ2-1
CDR3aa: CASSSSGRNPNEQFF
CDR3nt: TGTGCCAGCAGCTCTAGCGGGAGAAACCCCAATGAGCAGTTCTTC

v_gene: TRBV5-1
d_gene: .
abundance: many
j_gene: TRBJ2-7
CDR3aa: CASSWDRPYEQYF
CDR3nt: TGCGCCAGCAGCTGGGACCGGCCCTACGAGCAGTACTTC

v_gene: TRBV28
d_gene: .
abundance: many
j_gene: TRBJ1-2
CDR3aa: CASRGGNYGYTF
CDR3nt: TGTGCCAGCAGGGGGGGGAACTATGGCTACACCTTC

v_gene: TRBV5-1
d_gene: .
abundance: many
j_gene: TRBJ2-7
CDR3aa: CASSLGTSLYEQYF
CDR3nt: TGCGCCAGCAGCCTCGGGACAAGCTTATACGAGCAGTACTTC

v_gene: TRBV6-1
d_gene: TRBD2
abundance: few
j_gene: TRBJ2-7
CDR3aa: CASSVTSGSPYEQYF
CDR3nt: TGTGCCAGCAGCGTAACTAGCGGGAGTCCCTACGAGCAGTACTTC

v_gene: TRBV20-1
d_gene: TRBD1
abundance: many
j_gene: TRBJ1-6
CDR3aa: CSASGDRGGSPLHF
CDR3nt: TGCAGTGCTAGCGGTGACAGGGGTGGTTCACCCCTCCACTTT

v_gene: TRBV12-3/TRBV12-4
d_gene: .
abundance: many
j_gene: TRBJ1-1
CDR3aa: CASKGGNTEAFF
CDR3nt: TGTGCCAGCAAGGGTGGGAACACTGAAGCTTTCTTT

v_gene: TRBV3-1
d_gene: TRBD1
abundance: many
j_gene: TRBJ2-3
CDR3aa: CASSHAPRGLNDWGTDTQYF
CDR3nt: TGTGCCAGCAGCCACGCCCCCAGGGGGCTGAACGACTGGGGCACAGATACGCAGTATTTT

v_gene: TRBV20-1
d_gene: TRBD2
abundance: many
j_gene: TRBJ2-1
CDR3aa: CSAGLAGGGEQFF
CDR3nt: TGCAGTGCCGGACTAGCGGGGGGAGGTGAGCAGTTCTTC

v_gene: TRBV4-3
d_gene: .
abundance: few
j_gene: TRBJ1-3
CDR3aa: CASSQDALGGRNTIYF
CDR3nt: TGCGCCAGCAGCCAAGATGCCTTGGGGGGACGAAACACCATATATTTT

v_gene: TRBV7-8
d_gene: TRBD1
abundance: .
j_gene: TRBJ1-5
CDR3aa: CASSQGGGIGNQPQHF
CDR3nt: TGTGCCAGCAGCCAGGGGGGGGGTATAGGCAATCAGCCCCAGCATTTT

v_gene: TRBV27
d_gene: TRBD2
abundance: few
j_gene: TRBJ2-3
CDR3aa: CASRLAGGIDTQYF
CDR3nt: TGTGCCAGCAGGCTAGCGGGAGGAATAGATACGCAGTATTTT

v_gene: TRBV9
d_gene: .
abundance: many
j_gene: TRBJ2-7
CDR3aa: CASSEHNDEQYF
CDR3nt: TGTGCCAGCAGCGAACACAATGACGAGCAGTACTTC

v_gene: TRBV28
d_gene: .
abundance: few
j_gene: TRBJ2-7
CDR3aa: CASSLRVWGWMGDEQYF
CDR3nt: TGTGCCAGCAGTTTACGGGTTTGGGGCTGGATGGGCGACGAGCAGTACTTC

v_gene: TRBV25-1
d_gene: .
abundance: many
j_gene: TRBJ2-1
CDR3aa: CASSETRNEQFF
CDR3nt: TGTGCCAGCAGTGAAACGAGGAATGAGCAGTTCTTC

v_gene: TRBV12-3/TRBV12-4
d_gene: TRBD2
abundance: many
j_gene: TRBJ2-5
CDR3aa: CASIPGLAGETQYF
CDR3nt: TGTGCCAGCATCCCGGGACTAGCGGGGGAGACCCAGTACTTC

v_gene: TRBV27
d_gene: .
abundance: many
j_gene: TRBJ2-2
CDR3aa: CASSLSRSTGELFF
CDR3nt: TGTGCCAGCAGTTTATCAAGATCAACCGGGGAGCTGTTTTTT

v_gene: TRBV28
d_gene: TRBD2
abundance: many
j_gene: TRBJ2-5
CDR3aa: CASSEVGGQETQYF
CDR3nt: TGTGCCAGCAGCGAGGTGGGAGGGCAAGAGACCCAGTACTTC

v_gene: TRBV6-1
d_gene: .
abundance: many
j_gene: TRBJ2-7
CDR3aa: CASSKDWTSYEQYF
CDR3nt: TGTGCCAGCAGTAAAGACTGGACGTCCTACGAGCAGTACTTC

v_gene: TRBV20-1
d_gene: TRBD2
abundance: many
j_gene: TRBJ2-7
CDR3aa: CSVLAGRSYEQYF
CDR3nt: TGCAGTGTCTTAGCGGGGCGCTCCTACGAGCAGTACTTC

v_gene: TRBV7-9
d_gene: TRBD1
abundance: many
j_gene: TRBJ2-7
CDR3aa: CASSVTRDRGDEQYF
CDR3nt: TGTGCCAGCAGCGTTACTCGGGACAGGGGGGACGAGCAGTACTTC

v_gene: TRBV6-6
d_gene: .
abundance: many
j_gene: TRBJ1-2
CDR3aa: CASRSYGYTF
CDR3nt: TGTGCCAGCCGTAGCTATGGCTACACCTTC

v_gene: TRBV13
d_gene: .
abundance: many
j_gene: TRBJ2-5
CDR3aa: CASSLTRGGETQYF
CDR3nt: TGTGCCAGCAGCCTTACCAGGGGCGGGGAGACCCAGTACTTC

v_gene: TRBV10-3
d_gene: .
abundance: .
j_gene: TRBJ1-5
CDR3aa: CAICESGPNQPQHF
CDR3nt: TGTGCCATCTGTGAGTCAGGGCCCAATCAGCCCCAGCATTTT

v_gene: TRBV20-1
d_gene: .
abundance: many
j_gene: TRBJ2-7
CDR3aa: CSAPTPLEQYF
CDR3nt: TGCAGTGCTCCGACTCCCCTGGAGCAGTACTTC

v_gene: TRBV20-1
d_gene: .
abundance: many
j_gene: TRBJ2-1
CDR3aa: CSAMSSYNEQFF
CDR3nt: TGCAGTGCTATGAGCTCCTACAATGAGCAGTTCTTC

v_gene: TRBV9
d_gene: TRBD2
abundance: many
j_gene: TRBJ2-1
CDR3aa: CASSVDPTSGRAAYNEQFF
CDR3nt: TGTGCCAGCAGCGTAGATCCGACTAGCGGGAGGGCCGCCTACAATGAGCAGTTCTTC

v_gene: TRBV20-1
d_gene: .
abundance: many
j_gene: TRBJ2-1
CDR3aa: CSAHGGRERYNEQFF
CDR3nt: TGCAGTGCCCATGGTGGCAGGGAAAGATACAATGAGCAGTTCTTC

v_gene: TRBV6-4
d_gene: TRBD1
abundance: many
j_gene: TRBJ2-1
CDR3aa: CASSRQGKTTEQFF
CDR3nt: TGTGCCAGCAGCAGACAGGGGAAAACCACTGAGCAGTTCTTC

v_gene: TRBV11-3
d_gene: .
abundance: many
j_gene: TRBJ2-4
CDR3aa: CASSWKVDAKNIQYF
CDR3nt: TGTGCCAGCAGCTGGAAGGTCGACGCCAAAAACATTCAGTACTTC

v_gene: TRBV5-1
d_gene: .
abundance: many
j_gene: TRBJ1-6
CDR3aa: CASSLRAHNSPLHF
CDR3nt: TGCGCCAGCAGCTTACGGGCACATAATTCACCCCTCCACTTT

v_gene: TRBV7-9
d_gene: .
abundance: many
j_gene: TRBJ2-7
CDR3aa: CASSLVADEQYF
CDR3nt: TGTGCCAGCAGCTTAGTAGCAGACGAGCAGTACTTC

v_gene: TRBV4-1
d_gene: .
abundance: many
j_gene: TRBJ1-1
CDR3aa: CASSQGLGDYTEAFF
CDR3nt: TGCGCCAGCAGCCAGGGCCTCGGGGATTACACTGAAGCTTTCTTT

v_gene: TRBV28
d_gene: TRBD1
abundance: few
j_gene: TRBJ2-2
CDR3aa: CASTPRRTGGTGELFF
CDR3nt: TGTGCCAGCACCCCAAGGCGGACAGGGGGCACCGGGGAGCTGTTTTTT

v_gene: TRBV12-3/TRBV12-4
d_gene: .
abundance: many
j_gene: TRBJ2-1
CDR3aa: CASSLTAGYHEQFF
CDR3nt: TGTGCCAGCAGTTTAACGGCAGGGTACCATGAGCAGTTCTTC

v_gene: TRBV4-2
d_gene: TRBD2
abundance: many
j_gene: TRBJ2-7
CDR3aa: CASSQEGGAYEQYF
CDR3nt: TGTGCCAGCAGCCAAGAGGGGGGGGCCTACGAGCAGTACTTC

v_gene: TRBV3-1
d_gene: TRBD2
abundance: many
j_gene: TRBJ2-3
CDR3aa: CASSQDTRTSGRIFTDTQYF
CDR3nt: TGTGCCAGCAGCCAAGACACAAGGACTAGCGGGAGGATTTTCACAGATACGCAGTATTTT

v_gene: TRBV6-5
d_gene: TRBD1
abundance: many
j_gene: TRBJ1-5
CDR3aa: CASSRSGQAGQPQHF
CDR3nt: TGTGCCAGCAGTCGCTCGGGACAGGCGGGTCAGCCCCAGCATTTT

v_gene: TRBV20-1
d_gene: .
abundance: many
j_gene: TRBJ2-1
CDR3aa: CSVSDSTYNEQFF
CDR3nt: TGCAGTGTTTCTGATTCAACGTACAATGAGCAGTTCTTC

v_gene: TRBV27
d_gene: TRBD2
abundance: many
j_gene: TRBJ2-1
CDR3aa: CASSFGTSVDNEQFF
CDR3nt: TGTGCCAGCAGTTTCGGGACTAGCGTCGACAATGAGCAGTTCTTC

v_gene: TRBV4-1
d_gene: .
abundance: many
j_gene: TRBJ2-2
CDR3aa: CASSHLGLEGAGELFF
CDR3nt: TGCGCCAGCAGCCACCTCGGCCTTGAAGGGGCCGGGGAGCTGTTTTTT

v_gene: TRBV29-1
d_gene: .
abundance: many
j_gene: TRBJ1-1
CDR3aa: CSGVNTEAFF
CDR3nt: TGCAGCGGAGTGAACACTGAAGCTTTCTTT

v_gene: TRBV20-1
d_gene: TRBD2
abundance: many
j_gene: TRBJ2-5
CDR3aa: CPTVTSGEETQYF
CDR3nt: TGCCCGACAGTGACTAGCGGGGAAGAGACCCAGTACTTC

v_gene: TRBV3-1
d_gene: .
abundance: many
j_gene: TRBJ1-6
CDR3aa: CASSLRGGGLDSPLHF
CDR3nt: TGTGCCAGCAGCCTCAGGGGAGGGGGATTGGATTCACCCCTCCACTTT

v_gene: TRBV10-3
d_gene: .
abundance: many
j_gene: TRBJ1-1
CDR3aa: CAISQALNTEAFF
CDR3nt: TGTGCCATCAGTCAGGCTTTGAACACTGAAGCTTTCTTT

v_gene: TRBV11-2
d_gene: TRBD2
abundance: few
j_gene: TRBJ2-4
CDR3aa: CASSPWGLAGMRSKNIQYF
CDR3nt: TGTGCCAGCAGCCCATGGGGACTAGCGGGGATGAGATCCAAAAACATTCAGTACTTC